This entry features one TCR beta chain sequence. Its antigen is still unknown. The CDR3 contains 14 residues. In germline, CDR1 is WSHSY, CDR2 SAAADI. V was trimmed by 2 bases and J by 6 bases, leaving 11 bases between them. 60 Vbeta and 13 Jbeta primers were used in PCR. Method: immunoSEQ multiplex PCR; TCRdb's copy keeps in-frame clones and lacks some. Here the sample spans approximately 200,000 clones, 84% being singletons. This sample was included in a study of cytomegalovirus exposure and HLA in healthy donors. Study findings and constraints: Most TCR sequences proved rare, with some public TCRs found in many donors. In presence/absence analyses, roughly uniform sequencing depth across donors was assumed. Investigators reported under 200 TCR beta chains as tied to cytomegalovirus.

The donors (healthy individuals) were bone marrow donors. The rearrangement uses TRBV10-2 and TRBJ2-1, with a tentative D call TRBD1 (5 bases). The clonotype was recovered from a boy younger than 18 in good health and CMV-seronegative. What was sequenced was PBMCs. The CDR3 DNA reads as TGCGCCAGCAGTGAGCCCGGACACGTCAATGAGCAGTTCTTC. Protein: CASSEPGHVNEQFF.